What follows are 6 T cell receptor beta chains derived from one specimen sequenced in a study of blood T cell repertoires in COVID-19. Measured with immunoSEQ multiplex PCR; TCRdb has only the in-frame clones, and not every one. This table has more than 150,000 clones, roughly 79% appearing once. The sequencing input was peripheral blood. The receptors derive from a woman between 65 and 79 years old with acute or convalescent COVID-19.

This clone was detected only a few times. V gene TRBV20-1 combines with J gene TRBJ1-2, with 9 positions matching TRBD1. Trimming cost V 3 bases and J 8 bases; bases outside gene matches: 10. This CDR3 comprises 14 residues. The germline V gene has CDR1 DFQATT and CDR2 SNEGSKA (reference sequence). The CDR3, as DNA: TGCAGTGCTAGTTTTGTACAGGGGGCGCCCGGCTACACCTTC. This sequence encodes CSASFVQGAPGYTF.

This chain joins TRBV30 and TRBJ1-3; D ambiguous. CDR3 length equals 15 residues. V lost 0 bases and J lost 11, with 20 bases in between. From germline, CDR1 is GTSNPN and CDR2 SVGIG (reference sequence). CDR3 amino acids: CAWSVLPPEKTAIYF. The DNA of the CDR3 is TGTGCCTGGAGTGTACTGCCCCCGGAGAAGACCGCCATATATTTT.

V usage is TRBV2 and J usage is TRBJ1-1; D uncertain. The CDR3 consists of 15 residues. Trimming cost V 8 bases and J 0 bases, with 16 bases left between them. From germline, CDR1 is SNHLY and CDR2 FYNNEI. The CDR3 loop reads CASVEQRMVNTEAFF. The CDR3 DNA follows: TGTGCCAGCGTGGAGCAGCGGATGGTGAACACTGAAGCTTTCTTT.

This clone was detected once. This chain uses TRBV7-3 with TRBJ2-1; 7 nucleotides agree with TRBD2. Germline V gene lookup returns CDR1 SGHTA and CDR2 FQGTGA. The CDR3 totals 13 residues. The ends lost 2 bases at V and 12 bases at J; junction bases unmatched: 7. The CDR3 sequence is CASSLSGRGTQFF. The CDR3 nucleotides read TGTGCCAGCAGCTTATCGGGGAGGGGTACGCAGTTCTTC.

V usage is TRBV19 and J usage is TRBJ2-1; TRBD1 is a possible D gene (6 bases). CDR3 size: 15 residues. The V end was cut by 6 bases, the J end by 0 bases, with 12 bases between. Germline values: CDR1 LNHDA, CDR2 SQIVND (reference sequence). In DNA form, the CDR3 reads TGTGCCAGTAGCACGGGACACAGCTCCTACAATGAGCAGTTCTTC. Its translation is CASSTGHSSYNEQFF.

The rearrangement links TRBV11-2 to TRBJ2-3, with a weak D call TRBD2 (6 bases). Trimming took 5 bases from V and 4 from J, leaving 16 bases between them. Germline-derived CDR1 and CDR2 are SGHAT and FQNNGV. CDR3 length equals 15 residues. CDR3 sequence (DNA): TGTGCCAGCAGCCCCAGCCCGACTAGTTCAGATACGCAGTATTTT. Protein sequence: CASSPSPTSSDTQYF.